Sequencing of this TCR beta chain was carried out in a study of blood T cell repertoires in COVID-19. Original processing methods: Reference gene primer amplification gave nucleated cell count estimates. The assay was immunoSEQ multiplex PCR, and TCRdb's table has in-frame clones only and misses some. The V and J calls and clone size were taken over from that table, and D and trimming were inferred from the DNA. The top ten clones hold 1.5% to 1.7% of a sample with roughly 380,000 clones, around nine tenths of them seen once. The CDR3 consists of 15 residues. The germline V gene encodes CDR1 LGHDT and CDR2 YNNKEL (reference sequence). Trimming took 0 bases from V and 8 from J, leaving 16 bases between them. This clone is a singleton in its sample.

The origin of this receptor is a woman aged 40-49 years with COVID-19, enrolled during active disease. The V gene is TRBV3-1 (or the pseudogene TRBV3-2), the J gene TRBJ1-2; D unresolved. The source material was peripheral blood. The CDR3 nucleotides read TGTGCCAGCAGCCAAGATAACGGGCCCGCGGGGGGCTACACCTTC. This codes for CASSQDNGPAGGYTF.